These 4 T cell receptor beta chains were sequenced from one sample in a study of cytomegalovirus exposure and HLA in healthy donors (dated by TCRdb to the late 2010s). The method behind the library was the immunoSEQ multiplex PCR assay. The multiplex PCR relied on a mix of 60 forward primers for TCR Vbeta segments and 13 reverse primers for TCR Jbeta segments. TCRdb limited this immuneACCESS table to in-frame rearrangements with V and J called. A share of clones is missing; checked studies link under half to unresolved V genes, and the rest is unexplained. The sample table shows some 77,000 clones, and roughly 85% are seen once. 2.5% of the sample lies in the top ten. The sequenced material came from PBMCs. All receptors come from a man younger than 45 in good health and CMV-seronegative.

This rearrangement joins TRBV14 to TRBJ2-3; TRBD2 might be the D (6 bases). The CDR3 contains 15 residues. Per the germline V gene, CDR1 is SGHDN and CDR2 is FVKESK. Trimming took off 5 bases at V and 2 bases at J, with 14 bases between the two ends. In nucleotides, the CDR3 is TGTGCCAGCAGCACCCGGGGGTCCTACACAGATACGCAGTATTTT. It yields the protein CASSTRGSYTDTQYF.

The rearrangement uses TRBV18 and TRBJ1-4, with a possible D match to TRBD1 (6 bases). The CDR3 totals 14 residues. Trimming removed 3 bases from V and 5 bases from J, with 10 bases in between. Per germline, CDR1 KGHSH and CDR2 LQKENI. Here the CDR3 reads CASSPSGANEKLFF. In DNA, the CDR3 is TGTGCCAGCTCACCCTCAGGGGCCAATGAAAAACTGTTTTTT.

The genes are TRBV6-5 and TRBJ1-4; 7 bases fit TRBD1. The CDR3 consists of 14 residues. Germline-derived CDR1 and CDR2 are MNHEY and SVGAGI. V trimming: 5 bases; J trimming: 4 bases; junction bases outside the gene matches: 4. The CDR3 loop is CASSRQGGNEKLFF. In DNA form, the CDR3 reads TGTGCCAGCAGTCGACAGGGTGGTAATGAAAAACTGTTTTTT.

This chain connects TRBV28 to TRBJ2-7; 9 positions agree with TRBD2. This CDR3 contains 15 residues. After removal of 5 bases from V and 6 bases from J, the junction contained 11 bases not matched to a gene. Germline CDR1 and CDR2: MDHEN and SYDVKM. The CDR3 DNA reads TGTGCCAGCAGTCCCCATAGCGGGAGCACCCGCGAGCAGTACTTC. Its protein is CASSPHSGSTREQYF.